This T cell receptor (beta chain) was obtained from a study of blood T cell repertoires in COVID-19. Across the whole study: Nucleic acid was either cDNA or gDNA, and it came from T cells, B-cell-depleted T cells, or PBMCs.

The CDR3 spans 16 residues. Germline loops: CDR1 SGHAT, CDR2 FQNNGV. Trimming cost V 5 bases and J 1 base; bases outside gene matches: 8. Sequencing used immunoSEQ multiplex PCR; TCRdb keeps in-frame clones, though not all of them. The sample has fewer than 400,000 clones; 90% to 95% are singletons. Researchers sorted participants into cohorts using their self-reported clinical history. During the 2 weeks before they entered the study, exposed participants had met someone with a PCR-confirmed or clinician-diagnosed COVID-19 case. Sequencing used PBMCs or T cells enriched from blood (not recorded which). This chain links TRBV11-2 with TRBJ1-1, with 9 bases that match TRBD1. The clonotype originates from a woman aged 30 to 39 who had been exposed to COVID-19. CDR3 protein: CASSRTGGLRNTEAFF. Written as DNA, the CDR3 is TGTGCCAGCAGCCGAACAGGGGGCTTAAGGAACACTGAAGCTTTCTTT.